This TCR beta chain was profiled in a study of T cell responses to AZD1222 COVID-19 vaccine. This table comes from immunoSEQ multiplex PCR, and its TCRdb copy is limited to in-frame clones, with some not included. The repertoire holds 100,000 to 150,000 clones, with 93% as singletons. The CDR3 consists of 18 residues. The input for sequencing was peripheral blood, taken 28 days after the second AZD1222 dose. This rearrangement joins TRBV21-1 to TRBJ1-6; the table calls TRBD1, which could not be checked here. TRBV21-1 is a pseudogene. This TCR came from an adult who received the AZD1222 COVID-19 vaccine. The CDR3 reads CASSKTRDRSSYNSPLHF. In nucleotides, the CDR3 is TGTGCCAGCAGCAAAACCCGGGACAGGAGCTCCTATAATTCACCCCTCCACTTT.